This note documents a single T cell receptor beta chain sequence. This clonotype was found a few times. Its recognized antigen is unknown. Base quality data are lacking; no much larger clone is found one base away. V is shortened by 4 bases, J by 10 bases, and the region joining them spans 16 bases. The CDR3 spans 14 residues, from the cysteine through the phenylalanine. The kept DNA is CDR3 alone, 42 bases in frame from the first base. All donors were healthy Caucasians. Three pairs of female monozygotic twins, all aged about 18 to 29 years, made up the twin cohort. Positive isolation kits from Invitrogen were used to isolate the CD4+ and CD8+ T cell populations. This sample stems from a study of identical twins (dated by TCRdb to between 2015 and 2016). In terms of the full investigation: The study deep-sequenced TCR alpha and beta repertoires from monozygotic twins, unrelated adults of various ages and cord blood to test whether fetal clonotypes persist. To rule out contamination, the twin experiments were replicated at different times with different library preparation protocols.

Library preparation employed 5' RACE. Reads for this sample came from an Illumina HiSeq 2000. Template switching introduced a universal primer binding site; the final cDNA contained a unique molecular identifier, enabling accurate counting of TCR cDNA molecules. Specific primers in the conserved constant-segment region were used to synthesize first-strand cDNA for TCR alpha and beta chains. Each cDNA library was double barcoded, with a SMART-Mk sample barcode plus Illumina barcodes, to control for contamination. TruSeq adapter sequences along with Illumina sample barcodes were introduced in two successive PCR steps. TCR alpha and beta cDNA libraries were sequenced on the Illumina HiSeq platform with custom primers. Concerning the study's data processing: Unique molecular identifiers were extracted from raw reads with MiGEC, and CDR3 positions were determined with MiXCR. For each individual, recombination models were inferred using an EM algorithm with the repgenHMM and IGoR tools. Shared clonotypes were analyzed with the tcR package in R, and sharing was normalized by the product of cloneset sizes. To study raw recombination without the effects of thymic and clonal selection, out-of-frame nonproductive sequences were analyzed. TCRdb trimmed the raw reads at Q25, called clones with MiXCR and kept productive beta chains. Each entry is one CDR3 protein sequence, shown with its most common DNA and genes. V and J calls and clone size were set by TCRdb, not the authors. For this sample there are 500,000 to 550,000 distinct CDR3 sequences; 20% to 25% appear just once. About 0.99% of the sample is taken by the ten largest.

General study outcomes and caveats: A weaker excess of twin sharing was found in beta out-of-frame sequences because the signal-to-noise ratio was lowered by fewer shared sequences. Compared with coincidental sharing between unrelated individuals, an excess of low generation-probability sequences was observed among out-of-frame TCR alpha sequences shared between twins. In monozygotic twins, out-of-frame TCR alpha sharing was systematically underestimated by recombination models, although the models agreed with sharing between unrelated individuals. Zero-insertion analyses could be partly confounded by invariant T cells such as MAIT and iNKT, though diverse VJ usage argued against such confounding for most clonotypes. Because the same donors could not be followed over many years, conclusions were based on cross-sectional statistical analysis. Abundant cord blood beta clonotypes carried fewer insertions; young adult naive repertoires showed a weaker similar trend, while memory repertoires showed none.

This same sample was also part of a study on T cells expressing NK-cell markers. The second study also describes: Three sorted T-cell subsets (CD3+CD56+NKG2C+, CD3+CD56+NKG2C- and CD3+CD56-NKG2C+) from fewer than 10 donors had their TCR beta-chain repertoires profiled. Among the eight sequenced donors, seven were HCMV-seropositive and one was HCMV-seronegative. To restrict sorting to alphabetaTCR-expressing T cells, an anti-gammadeltaTCR antibody was added in several experiments. For 6 or 7 donors, the dominant CD3+CD56+NKG2C+ clonotypes were among the top 10 CD8+ clonotypes and accounted for about 1.0-8% of CD8+ T cells. Those dominant clonotypes were again the most abundant among CD3+CD56-NKG2C+ cells in a handful of donors, at about 25-60.1%. Whether the expanded NKG2C-expressing T cell clones were specific for HCMV antigens remained unclear. Randomly selected healthy volunteers, three men and five women, were used as the eight sequenced donors. HCMV serostatus was determined by detecting HCMV-specific IgG in serum with a commercial ELISA kit. Reads were demultiplexed and grouped by UMI with MIGEC, and clonotypes were assembled and quantified with MiTCR. To exclude erroneous sequences, only TCR cDNA sequences supported by at least two reads were retained. Downstream repertoire analysis used the tcR package, and clonotypes were matched across fractions by CDR3 nucleotide sequence plus V segment. VDJmatch was used to annotate antigen specificity against VDJdb, with one amino acid substitution allowed in CDR3.

This sequence originates from a young woman in good health. Material for sequencing was CD4+ T cells sorted from blood. The V and J segments used are TRBV12-3 or TRBV12-4 and TRBJ1-4; a confident D gene designation cannot be given. The DNA reads TGTGCCAGCAGTTCCGCAACAATGAAGGGAAAACTGTTTTTT. The translation is CASSSATMKGKLFF.